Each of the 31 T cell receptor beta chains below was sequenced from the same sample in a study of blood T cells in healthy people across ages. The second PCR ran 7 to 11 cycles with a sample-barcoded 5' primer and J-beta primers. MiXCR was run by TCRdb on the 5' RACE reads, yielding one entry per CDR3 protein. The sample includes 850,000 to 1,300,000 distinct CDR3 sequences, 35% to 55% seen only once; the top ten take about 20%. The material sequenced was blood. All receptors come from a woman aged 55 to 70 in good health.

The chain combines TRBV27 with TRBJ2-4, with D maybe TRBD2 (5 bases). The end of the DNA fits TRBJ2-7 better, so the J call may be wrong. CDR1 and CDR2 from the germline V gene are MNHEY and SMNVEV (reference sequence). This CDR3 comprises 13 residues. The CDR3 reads CASKMTTGYEQYF. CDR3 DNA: TGTGCCAGCAAAATGACTACTGGATACGAGCAGTACTTC.

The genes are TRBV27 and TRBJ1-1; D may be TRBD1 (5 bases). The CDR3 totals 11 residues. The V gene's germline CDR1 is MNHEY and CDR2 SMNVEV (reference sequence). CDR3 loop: CTIRGRGEAFF. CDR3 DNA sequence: TGTACCATAAGGGGACGGGGTGAAGCTTTCTTT.

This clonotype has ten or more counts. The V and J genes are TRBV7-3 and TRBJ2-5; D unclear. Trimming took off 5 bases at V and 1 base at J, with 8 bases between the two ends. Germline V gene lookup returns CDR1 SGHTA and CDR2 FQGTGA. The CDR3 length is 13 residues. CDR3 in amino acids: CASSRRTQETQYF. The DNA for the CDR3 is TGTGCCAGCAGCCGCCGTACCCAAGAGACCCAGTACTTC.

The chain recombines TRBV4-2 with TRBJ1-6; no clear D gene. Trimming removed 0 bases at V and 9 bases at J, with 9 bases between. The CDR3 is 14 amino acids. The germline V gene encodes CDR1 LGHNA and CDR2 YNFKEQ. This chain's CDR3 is CASSQENRGSPLHF. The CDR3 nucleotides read TGTGCCAGCAGCCAAGAAAACCGAGGTTCACCCCTCCACTTT.

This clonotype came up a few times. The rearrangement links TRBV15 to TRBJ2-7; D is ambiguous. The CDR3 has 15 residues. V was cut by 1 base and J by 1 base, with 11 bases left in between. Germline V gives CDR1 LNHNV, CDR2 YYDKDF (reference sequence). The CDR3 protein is CATSRVQAASYEQYF. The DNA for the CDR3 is TGTGCCACCAGCAGAGTCCAGGCCGCTTCCTACGAGCAGTACTTC.

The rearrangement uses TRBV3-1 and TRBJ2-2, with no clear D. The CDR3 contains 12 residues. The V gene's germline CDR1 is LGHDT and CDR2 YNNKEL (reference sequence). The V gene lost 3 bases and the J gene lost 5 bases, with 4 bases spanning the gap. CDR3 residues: CASSHQTGELFF. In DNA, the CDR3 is TGTGCCAGCAGCCACCAGACCGGGGAGCTGTTTTTT.

CDR3 bases: TGCGCCAGCAGCTTGACCGTAGCGGGAGCGGTCGAGCAGTACTTC. It encodes CASSLTVAGAVEQYF. The chain recombines TRBV5-1 with TRBJ2-5, with 9 bases that match TRBD2. The J call may be wrong; the DNA end is better matched by TRBJ2-7. Germline V gene data show CDR1 as SGHRS and CDR2 as YFSETQ. This CDR3 spans 15 amino acids.

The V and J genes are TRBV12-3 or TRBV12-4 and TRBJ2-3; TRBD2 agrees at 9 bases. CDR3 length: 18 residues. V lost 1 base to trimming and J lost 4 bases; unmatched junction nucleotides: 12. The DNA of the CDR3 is TGTGCCAGCAGTTTAGTTCTGCAGGCGGGAGGGATCGCAGATACGCAGTATTTT. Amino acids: CASSLVLQAGGIADTQYF.

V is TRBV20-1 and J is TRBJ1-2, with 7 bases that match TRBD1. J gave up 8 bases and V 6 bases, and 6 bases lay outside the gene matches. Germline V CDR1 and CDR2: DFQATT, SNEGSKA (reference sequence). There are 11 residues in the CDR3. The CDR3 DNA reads TGCAGTGCGTGGGACAGTGGGGGCTACACCTTC. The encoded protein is CSAWDSGGYTF.

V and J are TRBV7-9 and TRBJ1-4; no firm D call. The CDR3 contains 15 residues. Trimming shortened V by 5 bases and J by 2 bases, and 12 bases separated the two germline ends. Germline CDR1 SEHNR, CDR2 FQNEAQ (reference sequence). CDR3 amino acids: CASSGSWATNEKLFF. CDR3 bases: TGTGCCAGCAGCGGGTCTTGGGCGACTAATGAAAAACTGTTTTTT.

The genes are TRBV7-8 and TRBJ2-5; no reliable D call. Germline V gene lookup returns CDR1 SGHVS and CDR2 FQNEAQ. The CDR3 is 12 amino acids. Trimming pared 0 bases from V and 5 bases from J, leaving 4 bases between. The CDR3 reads CASSLAHETQYF. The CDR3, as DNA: TGTGCCAGCAGCTTAGCGCATGAGACCCAGTACTTC. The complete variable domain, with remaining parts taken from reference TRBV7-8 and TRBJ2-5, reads GAGVSQSPRYKVAKRGQDVALRCDPISGHVSLFWYQQALGQGPEFLTYFQNEAQLDKSGLPSDRFFAERPEGSVSTLKIQRTQQEDSAVYLCASSLAHETQYFGPGTRLLVL.

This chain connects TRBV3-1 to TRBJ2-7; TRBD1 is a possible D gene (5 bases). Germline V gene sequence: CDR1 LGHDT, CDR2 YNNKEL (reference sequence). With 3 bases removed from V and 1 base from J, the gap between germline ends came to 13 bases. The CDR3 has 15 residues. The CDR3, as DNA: TGTGCCAGCAGCCAGGGCGCAGGGAAGTCCTACGAGCAGTACTTC. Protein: CASSQGAGKSYEQYF.

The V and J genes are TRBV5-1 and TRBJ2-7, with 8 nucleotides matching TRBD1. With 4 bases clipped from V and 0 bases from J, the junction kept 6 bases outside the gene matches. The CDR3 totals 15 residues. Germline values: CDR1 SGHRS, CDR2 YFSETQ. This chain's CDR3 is CASSAGQASSYEQYF. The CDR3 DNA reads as TGCGCCAGCAGCGCGGGACAGGCTAGCTCCTACGAGCAGTACTTC.

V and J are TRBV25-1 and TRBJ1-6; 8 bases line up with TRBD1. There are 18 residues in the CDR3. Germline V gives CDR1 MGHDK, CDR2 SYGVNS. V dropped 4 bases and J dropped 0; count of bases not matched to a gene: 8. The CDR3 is CASSGQRQGSSYNSPLHF. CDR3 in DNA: TGTGCCAGCAGTGGGCAGAGACAGGGGAGCTCCTATAATTCACCCCTCCACTTT.

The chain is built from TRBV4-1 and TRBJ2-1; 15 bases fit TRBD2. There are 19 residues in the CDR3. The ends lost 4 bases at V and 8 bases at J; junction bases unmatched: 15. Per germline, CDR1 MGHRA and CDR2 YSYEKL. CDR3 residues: CASSRFPGLAGGFMDEQFF. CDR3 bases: TGCGCCAGCAGCCGATTTCCGGGACTAGCGGGAGGTTTTATGGATGAGCAGTTCTTC.

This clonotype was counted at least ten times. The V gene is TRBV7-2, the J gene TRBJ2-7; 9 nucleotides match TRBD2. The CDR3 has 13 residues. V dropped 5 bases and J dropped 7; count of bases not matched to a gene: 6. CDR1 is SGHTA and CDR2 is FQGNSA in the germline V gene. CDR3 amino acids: CASSAGLAREQYF. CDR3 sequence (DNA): TGTGCCAGCAGCGCGGGACTAGCTCGGGAGCAGTACTTC.

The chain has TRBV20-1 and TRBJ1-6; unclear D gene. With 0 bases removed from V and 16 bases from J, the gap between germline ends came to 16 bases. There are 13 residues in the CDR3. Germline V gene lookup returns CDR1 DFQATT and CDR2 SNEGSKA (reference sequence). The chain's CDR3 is CSARDPSRLTLHF. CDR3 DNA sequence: TGCAGTGCTAGAGATCCCTCCAGGCTCACGCTCCACTTT.

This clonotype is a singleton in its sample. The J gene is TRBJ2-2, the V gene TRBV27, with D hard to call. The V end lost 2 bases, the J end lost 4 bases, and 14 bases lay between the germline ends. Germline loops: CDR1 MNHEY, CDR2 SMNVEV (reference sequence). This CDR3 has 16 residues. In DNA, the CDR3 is TGTGCCAGCAGTTTACGTCCCACGGCTGGCACCGGGGAGCTGTTTTTT. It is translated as CASSLRPTAGTGELFF.

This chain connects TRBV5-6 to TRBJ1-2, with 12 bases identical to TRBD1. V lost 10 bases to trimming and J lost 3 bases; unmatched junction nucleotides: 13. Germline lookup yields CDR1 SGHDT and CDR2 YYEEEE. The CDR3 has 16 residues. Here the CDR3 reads CAGALGQGATDYGYTF. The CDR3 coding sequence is TGTGCCGGCGCCTTGGGACAGGGGGCGACGGACTATGGCTACACCTTC.

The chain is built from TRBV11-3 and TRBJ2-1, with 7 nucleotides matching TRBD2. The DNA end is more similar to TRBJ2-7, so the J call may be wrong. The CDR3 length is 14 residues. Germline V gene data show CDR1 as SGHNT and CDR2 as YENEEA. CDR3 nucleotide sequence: TGTGCCAGCCCCGGGGGGACGGATCCCTACGAGCAGTACTTC. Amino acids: CASPGGTDPYEQYF.

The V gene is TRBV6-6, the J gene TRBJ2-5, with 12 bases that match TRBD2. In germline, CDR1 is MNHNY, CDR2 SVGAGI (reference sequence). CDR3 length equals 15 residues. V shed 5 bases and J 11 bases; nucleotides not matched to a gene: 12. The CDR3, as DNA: TGTGCCAGCAGTCACCGACTAGCGGGAGAAAGGCATCAGTACTTC. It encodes CASSHRLAGERHQYF.

CDR3 in amino acids: CASSPAQGLEQYF. The CDR3 DNA follows: TGTGCCAGCAGTCCCGCTCAGGGGCTCGAGCAGTACTTC. The chain links TRBV27 to TRBJ2-7; D may be TRBD1 (6 bases). CDR3 length: 13 residues. CDR1 and CDR2 from the germline V gene are MNHEY and SMNVEV (reference sequence). Trimming left V 5 bases short and J 6 bases short, with 14 bases between.

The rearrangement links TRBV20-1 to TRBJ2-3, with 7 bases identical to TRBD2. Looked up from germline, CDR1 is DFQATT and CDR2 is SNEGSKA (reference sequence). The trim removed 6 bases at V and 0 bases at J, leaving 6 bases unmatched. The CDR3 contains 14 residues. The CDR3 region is CSARAGSSTDTQYF. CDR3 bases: TGCAGTGCCCGAGCGGGGTCTAGCACAGATACGCAGTATTTT.

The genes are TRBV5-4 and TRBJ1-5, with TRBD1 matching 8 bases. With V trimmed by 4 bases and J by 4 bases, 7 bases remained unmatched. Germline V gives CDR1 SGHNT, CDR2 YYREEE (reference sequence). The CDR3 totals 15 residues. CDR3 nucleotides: TGTGCCAGCAGCCTGGGACAGGCACCAAATCAGCCCCAGCATTTT. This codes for CASSLGQAPNQPQHF.

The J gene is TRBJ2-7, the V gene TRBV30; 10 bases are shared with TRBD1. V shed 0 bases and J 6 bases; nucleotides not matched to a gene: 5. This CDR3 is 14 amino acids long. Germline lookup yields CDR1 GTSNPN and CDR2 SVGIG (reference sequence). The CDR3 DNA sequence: TGTGCCTGGAGTGTAGGGACAGGGGCCCTCGAGCAGTACTTC. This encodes CAWSVGTGALEQYF. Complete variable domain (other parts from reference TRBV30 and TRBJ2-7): SQTIHQWPATLVQPVGSPLSLECTVEGTSNPNLYWYRQAAGRGLQLLFYSVGIGQISSEVPQNLSASRPQDRQFILSSKKLLLSDSGFYLCAWSVGTGALEQYFGPGTRLTVT.

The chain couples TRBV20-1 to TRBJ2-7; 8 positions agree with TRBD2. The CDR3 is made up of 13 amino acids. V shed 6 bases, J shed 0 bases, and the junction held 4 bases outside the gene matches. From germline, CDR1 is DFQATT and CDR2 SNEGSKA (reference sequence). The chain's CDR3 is CSAGREDSYEQYF. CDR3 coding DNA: TGCAGTGCGGGGCGGGAGGACTCCTACGAGCAGTACTTC.

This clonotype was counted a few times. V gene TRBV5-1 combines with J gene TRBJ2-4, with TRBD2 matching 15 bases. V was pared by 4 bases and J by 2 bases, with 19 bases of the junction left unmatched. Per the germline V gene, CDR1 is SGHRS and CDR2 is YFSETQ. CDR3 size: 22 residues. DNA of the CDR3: TGCGCCAGCAGCCTGGGACAGGGCGCTGGACTAGCGGGAGGGCCAACCAAAAACATTCAGTACTTC. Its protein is CASSLGQGAGLAGGPTKNIQYF. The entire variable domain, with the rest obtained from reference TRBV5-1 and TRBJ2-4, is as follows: KAGVTQTPRYLIKTRGQQVTLSCSPISGHRSVSWYQQTPGQGLQFLFEYFSETQRNKGNFPGRFSGRQFSNSRSEMNVSTLELGDSALYLCASSLGQGAGLAGGPTKNIQYFGAGTRLSVL.

The CDR3: CASSDSGQANEQYF. The CDR3 region has the DNA TGTGCCAGCAGTGACTCGGGCCAGGCAAATGAGCAGTACTTC. The J gene is TRBJ2-7, the V gene TRBV6-4; D remains unclear. The germline V gene encodes CDR1 MRHNA and CDR2 SNTAGT. The length of the CDR3 is 14 residues. Trimming cost V 0 bases and J 7 bases, with 13 bases left between them.

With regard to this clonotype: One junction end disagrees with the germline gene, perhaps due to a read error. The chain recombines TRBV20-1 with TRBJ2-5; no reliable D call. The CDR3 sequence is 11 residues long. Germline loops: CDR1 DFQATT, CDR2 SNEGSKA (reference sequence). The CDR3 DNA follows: TGTACCCCCGGGCGCCAAGAGACCCAGTACTTC. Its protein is CTPGRQETQYF.

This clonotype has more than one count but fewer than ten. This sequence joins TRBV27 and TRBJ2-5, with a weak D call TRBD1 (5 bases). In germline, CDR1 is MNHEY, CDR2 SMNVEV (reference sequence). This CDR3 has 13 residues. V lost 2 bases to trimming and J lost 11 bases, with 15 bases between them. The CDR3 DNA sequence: TGTGCCAGCAGTTTAACAGCTGGGGCAGAGCAGTACTTC. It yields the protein CASSLTAGAEQYF.

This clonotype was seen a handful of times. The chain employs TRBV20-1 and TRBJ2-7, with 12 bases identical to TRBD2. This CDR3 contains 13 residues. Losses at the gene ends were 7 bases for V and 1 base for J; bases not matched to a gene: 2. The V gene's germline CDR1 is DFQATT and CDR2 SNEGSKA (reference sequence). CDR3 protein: CSGLAGASYEQYF. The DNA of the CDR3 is TGCAGTGGACTAGCGGGAGCATCCTACGAGCAGTACTTC.